This T cell receptor beta chain is drawn from a study of blood T cell repertoires in COVID-19 (TCRdb year 2020). In terms of the full investigation: Samples covering the acute and convalescent phases of COVID-19 were provided by collaborators in the United States, Italy and Spain. The prospective study material was composed of cDNA or gDNA derived from T cells, B-cell-depleted T cells, or PBMCs. The repertoires were released in a freely available public database intended as a resource for research on the immune response to SARS-CoV-2. The samples were drawn from the first 160 participants of the ongoing ImmuneRACE study and from some 1,300 subjects provided by 6 global collaborators. The dataset comprised deeply sampled blood TCRbeta repertoires from subjects exposed to, actively infected with, or recovered from COVID-19. Sample metadata almost always included a de-identified subject ID, COVID-19 status, age in years and sex. HLA class I and class II types, where available, came from metadata supplied by the sample provider rather than from assay-based typing.

TCRbeta CDR3 regions were amplified from genomic DNA by means of the immunoSEQ Assay, a bias-controlled multiplex PCR. As for the authors' bioinformatics: Nucleated cell counts per sample were estimated from amplification of reference gene primers within the assay. To quantify the absolute abundance of each unique TCRbeta CDR3 rearrangement, sequence reads were collapsed and filtered. For each sample, productive Simpson clonality was calculated as the square root of Simpson's diversity index over productive rearrangements. TCRdb retrieved this table from immuneACCESS and kept in-frame rearrangements only. Not all clones are present; in checked studies, unresolved V genes account for under half, and no reason is known for the remainder. For V, J and clone size, that table is used; D and trimming come from the DNA. The sample records about 70,000 clones, about 80% of which are singletons. The top ten hold 15% to 20% of the sample.

The CDR3 contains 11 residues, cysteine and phenylalanine counted. Of the read, only the CDR3 DNA is kept; its 33 bases are in frame from base 1. CDR1 is given as SQVTM and CDR2 as ANQGSEA, both from the germline V gene. V was cut back by 6 bases and J by 4 bases, leaving a gap of 6 bases between them. General conclusions and limits of the study: How much clinical and demographic metadata was included differed by source and by participant, and the metadata was provided uncurated.

Of note for this clone: Which antigen it targets is not known. Within one base of it there is no much larger clone, and no base qualities were kept.

A second Seattle source provided samples from volunteer blood donors who had recovered from COVID-19. The collaborating institutions used their own protocols to collect whole blood in K2EDTA tubes. For TCRbeta analysis, collaborators shipped samples in one of three forms: frozen whole blood, isolated PBMCs, or DNA extracted from either of those sample types. The rearranged segments are TRBV29-1 and TRBJ2-2; the D gene is unclear. This receptor was obtained from a man between 70 and 80 years old who had recovered from COVID-19. Sequencing was done on a sample of peripheral blood. The CDR3 loop reads CSVRATGELFF. The DNA sequence follows: TGCAGCGTCCGAGCCACCGGGGAGCTGTTTTTT.